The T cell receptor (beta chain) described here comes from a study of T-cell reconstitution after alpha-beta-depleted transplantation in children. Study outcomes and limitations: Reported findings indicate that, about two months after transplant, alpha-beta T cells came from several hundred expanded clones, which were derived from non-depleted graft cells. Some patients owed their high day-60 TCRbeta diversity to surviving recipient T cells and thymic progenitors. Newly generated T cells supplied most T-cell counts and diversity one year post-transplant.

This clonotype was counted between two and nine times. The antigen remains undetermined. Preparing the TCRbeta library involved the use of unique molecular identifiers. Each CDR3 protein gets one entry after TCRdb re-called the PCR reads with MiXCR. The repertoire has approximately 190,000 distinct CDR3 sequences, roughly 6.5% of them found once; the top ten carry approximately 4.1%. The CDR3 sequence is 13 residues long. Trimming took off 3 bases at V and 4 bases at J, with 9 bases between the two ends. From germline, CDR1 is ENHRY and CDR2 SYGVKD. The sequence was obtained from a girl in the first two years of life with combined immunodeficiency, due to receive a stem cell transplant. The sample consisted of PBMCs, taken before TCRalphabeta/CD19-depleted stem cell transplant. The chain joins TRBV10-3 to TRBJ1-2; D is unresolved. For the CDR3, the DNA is TGTGCCATCAGTGAAGGCTCAGCCTATGGCTACACCTTC. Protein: CAISEGSAYGYTF.